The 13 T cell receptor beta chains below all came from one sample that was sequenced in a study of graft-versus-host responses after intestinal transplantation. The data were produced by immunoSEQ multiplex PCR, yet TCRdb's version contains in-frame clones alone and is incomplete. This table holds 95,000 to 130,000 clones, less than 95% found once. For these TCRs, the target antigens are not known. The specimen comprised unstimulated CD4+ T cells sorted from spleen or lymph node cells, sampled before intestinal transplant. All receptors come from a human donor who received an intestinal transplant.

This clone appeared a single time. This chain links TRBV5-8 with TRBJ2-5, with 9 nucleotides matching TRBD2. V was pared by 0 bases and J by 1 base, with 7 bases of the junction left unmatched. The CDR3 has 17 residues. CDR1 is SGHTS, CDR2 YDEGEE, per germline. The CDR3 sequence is CASSLARASGAQETQYF. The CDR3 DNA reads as TGTGCCAGCAGCTTGGCTCGGGCTAGCGGGGCCCAAGAGACCCAGTACTTC.

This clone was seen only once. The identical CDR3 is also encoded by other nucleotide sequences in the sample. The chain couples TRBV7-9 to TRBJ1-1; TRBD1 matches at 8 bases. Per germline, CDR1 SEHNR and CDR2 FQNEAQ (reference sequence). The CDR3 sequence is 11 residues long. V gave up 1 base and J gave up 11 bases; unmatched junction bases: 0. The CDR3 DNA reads TGTGCCAGCAGCTTAGGGACAGGGGCTTTCTTT. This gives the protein CASSLGTGAFF.

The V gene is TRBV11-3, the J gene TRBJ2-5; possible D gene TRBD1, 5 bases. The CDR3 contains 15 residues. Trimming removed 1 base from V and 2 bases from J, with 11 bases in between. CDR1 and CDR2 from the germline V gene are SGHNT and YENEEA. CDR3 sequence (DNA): TGTGCCAGCAGCTTAGGGCAGGGTAAACAAGAGACCCAGTACTTC. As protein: CASSLGQGKQETQYF.

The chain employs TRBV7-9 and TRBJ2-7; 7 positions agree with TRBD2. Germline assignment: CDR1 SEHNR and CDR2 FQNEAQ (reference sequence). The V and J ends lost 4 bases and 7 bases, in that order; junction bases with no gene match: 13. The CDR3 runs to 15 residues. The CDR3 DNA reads TGTGCCAGCAGCTCTAAAGCGGGACCCCTGGAGGAGCAGTACTTC. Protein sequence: CASSSKAGPLEEQYF.

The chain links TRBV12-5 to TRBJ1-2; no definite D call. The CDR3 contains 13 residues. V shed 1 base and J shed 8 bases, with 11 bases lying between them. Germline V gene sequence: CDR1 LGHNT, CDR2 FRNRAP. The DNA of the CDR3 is TGTGCTAGTGGTTTGGACGGCTCCAGGGGCTACACCTTC. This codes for CASGLDGSRGYTF.

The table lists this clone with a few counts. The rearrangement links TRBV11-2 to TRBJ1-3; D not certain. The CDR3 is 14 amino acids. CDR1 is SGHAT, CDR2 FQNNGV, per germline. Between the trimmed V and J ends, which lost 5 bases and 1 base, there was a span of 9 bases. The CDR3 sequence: CASSPLLSGNTIYF. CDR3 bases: TGTGCCAGCAGCCCCCTCCTATCTGGAAACACCATATATTTT.

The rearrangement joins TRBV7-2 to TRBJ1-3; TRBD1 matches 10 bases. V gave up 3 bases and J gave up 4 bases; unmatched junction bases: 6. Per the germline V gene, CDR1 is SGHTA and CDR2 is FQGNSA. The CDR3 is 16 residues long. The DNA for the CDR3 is TGTGCCAGCAGCTTTCTGGGACAGGGGATCGGAAACACCATATATTTT. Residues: CASSFLGQGIGNTIYF.

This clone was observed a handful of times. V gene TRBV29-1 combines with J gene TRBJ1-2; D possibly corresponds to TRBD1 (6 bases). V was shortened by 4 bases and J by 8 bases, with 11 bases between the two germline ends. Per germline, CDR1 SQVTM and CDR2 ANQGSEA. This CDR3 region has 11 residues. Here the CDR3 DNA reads TGCAGCGTTGCACAGGGAACGGGCTACACCTTC. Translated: CSVAQGTGYTF.

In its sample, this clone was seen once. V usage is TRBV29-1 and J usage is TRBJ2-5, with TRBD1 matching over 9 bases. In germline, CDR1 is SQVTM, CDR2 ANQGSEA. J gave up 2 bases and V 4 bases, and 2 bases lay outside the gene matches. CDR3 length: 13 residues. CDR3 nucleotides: TGCAGCGTTGTAGGGACAGGGCAAGAGACCCAGTACTTC. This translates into CSVVGTGQETQYF.

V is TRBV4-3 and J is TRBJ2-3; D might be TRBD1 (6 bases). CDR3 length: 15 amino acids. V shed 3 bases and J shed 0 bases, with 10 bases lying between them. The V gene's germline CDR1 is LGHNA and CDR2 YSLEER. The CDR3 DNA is TGCGCCAGCAGCCAGAGGGACACGAGCACAGATACGCAGTATTTT. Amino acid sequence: CASSQRDTSTDTQYF.

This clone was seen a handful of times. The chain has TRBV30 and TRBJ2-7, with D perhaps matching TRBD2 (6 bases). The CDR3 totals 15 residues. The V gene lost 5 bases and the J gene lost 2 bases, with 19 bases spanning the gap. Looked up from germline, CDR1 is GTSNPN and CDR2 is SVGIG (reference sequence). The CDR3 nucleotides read TGTGCCTGGGGACGAGGAGGGACTGGGACCTACGAGCAGTACTTC. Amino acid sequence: CAWGRGGTGTYEQYF.

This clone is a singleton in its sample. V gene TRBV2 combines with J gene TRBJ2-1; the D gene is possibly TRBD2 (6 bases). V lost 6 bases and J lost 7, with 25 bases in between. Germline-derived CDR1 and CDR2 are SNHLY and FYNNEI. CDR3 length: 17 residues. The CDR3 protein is CASSTRDSRGTSNEQFF. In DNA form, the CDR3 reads TGTGCCAGCAGCACCCGGGACTCCCGGGGTACCTCTAATGAGCAGTTCTTC. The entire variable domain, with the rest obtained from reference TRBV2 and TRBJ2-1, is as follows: EPEVTQTPSHQVTQMGQEVILRCVPISNHLYFYWYRQILGQKVEFLVSFYNNEISEKSEIFDDQFSVERPDGSNFTLKIRSTKLEDSAMYFCASSTRDSRGTSNEQFFGPGTRLTVL.

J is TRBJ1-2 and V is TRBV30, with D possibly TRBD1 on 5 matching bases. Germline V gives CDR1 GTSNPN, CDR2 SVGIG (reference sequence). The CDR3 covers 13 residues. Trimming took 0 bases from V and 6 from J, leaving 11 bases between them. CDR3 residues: CAWSVGGSHGYTF. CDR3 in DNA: TGTGCCTGGAGTGTCGGGGGTTCGCATGGCTACACCTTC.